The present T cell receptor (beta chain) was sequenced within a study of blood T cells in healthy people across ages. Study-wide background: About one barcoded TCR beta cDNA was captured per two T cells.

The CDR3 is 16 residues long. Germline CDR1 SGHAT, CDR2 FQNNGV. Overall study results and limits: A greater number of naive CD4+ cells and higher diversity distinguished long-lived donors from aged donors. Older age went with lower TCR beta diversity per million T cells, in a roughly linear way.

As to this clonotype: What it binds is unknown. A junction end diverges from the germline sequence, so it may reflect a read error.

The second PCR ran roughly 7 to 12 cycles with a sample-barcoded 5' primer and J-beta primers. Using its own MiXCR run on the 5' RACE reads, TCRdb lists one record per CDR3 protein. This table has around 1.5 million distinct CDR3 sequences, 34% appearing once. The chain is built from TRBV11-2 and TRBJ2-4; 8 bases match TRBD2. TRBJ2-7 explains the end of the DNA better; the J call may be wrong. The TCR was taken from a woman in her twenties or thirties in good health. Material for sequencing was blood. CDR3 coding DNA: TGTGCCAGCAGCATAGATTCGGGAGGGAAAAGAGACGAGCAGTACTTC. Residues: CASSIDSGGKRDEQYF.